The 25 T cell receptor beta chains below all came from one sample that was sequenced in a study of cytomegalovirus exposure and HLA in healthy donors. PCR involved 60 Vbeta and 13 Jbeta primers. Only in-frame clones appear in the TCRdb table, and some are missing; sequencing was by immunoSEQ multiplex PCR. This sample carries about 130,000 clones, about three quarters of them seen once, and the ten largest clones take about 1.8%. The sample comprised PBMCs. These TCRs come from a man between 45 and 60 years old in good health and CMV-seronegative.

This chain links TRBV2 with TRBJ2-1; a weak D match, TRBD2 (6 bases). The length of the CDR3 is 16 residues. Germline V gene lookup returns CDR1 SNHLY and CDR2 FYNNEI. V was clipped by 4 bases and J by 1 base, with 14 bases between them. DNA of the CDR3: TGTGCCAGCAGTGTGGGCGGGGATGCATCCTACAATGAGCAGTTCTTC. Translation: CASSVGGDASYNEQFF.

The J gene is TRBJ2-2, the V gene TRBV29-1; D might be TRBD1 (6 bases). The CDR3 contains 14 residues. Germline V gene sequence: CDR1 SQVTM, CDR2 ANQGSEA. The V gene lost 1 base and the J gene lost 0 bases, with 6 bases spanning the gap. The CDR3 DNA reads TGCAGCGTTGAAGGGGGGCCGAACACCGGGGAGCTGTTTTTT. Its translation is CSVEGGPNTGELFF.

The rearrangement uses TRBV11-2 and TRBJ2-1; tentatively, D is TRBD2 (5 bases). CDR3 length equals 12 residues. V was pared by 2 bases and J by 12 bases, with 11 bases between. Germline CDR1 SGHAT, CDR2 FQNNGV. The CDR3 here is CASSLMRERQFF. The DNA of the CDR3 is TGTGCCAGCAGCTTAATGAGGGAGAGGCAGTTCTTC.

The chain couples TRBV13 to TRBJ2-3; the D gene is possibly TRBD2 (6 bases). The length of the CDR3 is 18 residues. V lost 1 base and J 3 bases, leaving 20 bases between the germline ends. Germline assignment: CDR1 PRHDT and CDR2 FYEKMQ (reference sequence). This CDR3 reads CASSLVVQLGLGTDTQYF. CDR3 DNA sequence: TGTGCCAGCAGCTTAGTTGTTCAACTGGGACTCGGTACAGATACGCAGTATTTT.

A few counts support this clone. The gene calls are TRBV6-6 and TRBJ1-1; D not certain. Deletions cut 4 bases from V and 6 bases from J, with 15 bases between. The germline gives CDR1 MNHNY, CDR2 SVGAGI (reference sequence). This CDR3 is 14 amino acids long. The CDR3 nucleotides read TGTGCCAGCAGTTCCCTAAGCTACAGTGCTGAAGCTTTCTTT. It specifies CASSSLSYSAEAFF.

The CDR3: CASRPGMFYEQYV. The CDR3 nucleotides read TGTGCCAGCAGACCCGGGATGTTCTACGAGCAGTACGTC. J is TRBJ2-7 and V is TRBV6-1, with D perhaps TRBD2 (5 bases). V was pared by 6 bases and J by 3 bases, with 12 bases between. This CDR3 has 13 amino acids. The germline V gene encodes CDR1 MNHNS and CDR2 SASEGT.

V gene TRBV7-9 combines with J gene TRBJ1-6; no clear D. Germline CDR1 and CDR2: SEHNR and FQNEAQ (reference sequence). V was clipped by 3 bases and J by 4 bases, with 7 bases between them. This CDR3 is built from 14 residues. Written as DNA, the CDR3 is TGTGCCAGCAGCTTCCTGACTTATAATTCACCCCTCCACTTT. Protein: CASSFLTYNSPLHF.

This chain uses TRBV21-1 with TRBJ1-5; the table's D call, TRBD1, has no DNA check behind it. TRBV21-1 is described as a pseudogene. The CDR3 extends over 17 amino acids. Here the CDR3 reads CASSKGVGEKVNQPQHF. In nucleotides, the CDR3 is TGTGCCAGCAGCAAAGGAGTGGGCGAAAAGGTTAATCAGCCCCAGCATTTT.

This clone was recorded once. The DNA for the CDR3 is TGTGCCAGCAGTTGCGCCCAGTACTTC. Translated, it gives CASSCAQYF. The V gene is TRBV6-5, the J gene TRBJ2-5; D is unclear. The CDR3 consists of 9 residues. Germline V gene sequence: CDR1 MNHEY, CDR2 SVGAGI. V lost 4 bases and J 9 bases, leaving 3 bases between the germline ends.

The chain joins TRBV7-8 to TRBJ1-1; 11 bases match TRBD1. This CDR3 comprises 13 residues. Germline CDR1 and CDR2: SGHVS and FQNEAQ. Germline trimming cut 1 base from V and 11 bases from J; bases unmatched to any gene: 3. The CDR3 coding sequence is TGTGCCAGCAGCTTAGGGGACAGGGGGATTGCTTTCTTT. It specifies CASSLGDRGIAFF.

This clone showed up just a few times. The CDR3 DNA is TGTGCCAGCAGCCGGGACAGAGCAACCTACGAGCAGTACTTC. It yields the protein CASSRDRATYEQYF. The chain has TRBV6-1 and TRBJ2-7; 7 nucleotides agree with TRBD1. Losses at the gene ends were 6 bases for V and 2 bases for J; bases not matched to a gene: 7. This CDR3 spans 14 amino acids. Germline V gene lookup returns CDR1 MNHNS and CDR2 SASEGT.

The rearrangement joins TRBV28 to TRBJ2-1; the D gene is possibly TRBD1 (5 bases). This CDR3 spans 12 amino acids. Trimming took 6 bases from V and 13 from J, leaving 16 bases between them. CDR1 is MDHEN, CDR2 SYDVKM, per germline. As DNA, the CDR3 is TGTGCCAGCAGAACGACACAGGACCCTCAGTTCTTC. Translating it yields CASRTTQDPQFF.

CDR3 sequence (DNA): TGTGCCAGTAGTAACATTCTTGGACTCACGAGCTCCTACGAGCAGTACTTC. This translates into CASSNILGLTSSYEQYF. The rearrangement joins TRBV19 to TRBJ2-7; perhaps TRBD2 as D (5 bases). Germline CDR1 reads LNHDA; CDR2 reads SQIVND (reference sequence). CDR3 length: 17 amino acids. Trimming took off 4 bases at V and 0 bases at J, with 19 bases between the two ends.

CDR3 nucleotides: TGTGCCAGCAGCTTTAGCCTAGGGGTTGAAAAACTGTTTTTT. This sequence encodes CASSFSLGVEKLFF. The chain joins TRBV7-2 to TRBJ1-4, with D tentatively TRBD1 (5 bases). Looked up from germline, CDR1 is SGHTA and CDR2 is FQGNSA. Trimming took 3 bases from V and 7 from J, leaving 12 bases between them. The CDR3 loop spans 14 amino acids.

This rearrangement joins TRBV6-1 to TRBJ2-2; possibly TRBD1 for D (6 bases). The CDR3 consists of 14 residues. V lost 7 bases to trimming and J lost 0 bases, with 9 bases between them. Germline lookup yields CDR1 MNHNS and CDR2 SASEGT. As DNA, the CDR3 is TGTGCCAGCATACCAGGGGCGAACACCGGGGAGCTGTTTTTT. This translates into CASIPGANTGELFF.

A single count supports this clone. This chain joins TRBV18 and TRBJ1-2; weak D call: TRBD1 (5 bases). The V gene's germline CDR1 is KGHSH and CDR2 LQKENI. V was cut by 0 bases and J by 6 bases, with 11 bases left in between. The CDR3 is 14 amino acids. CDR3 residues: CASSPPVWGDGYTF. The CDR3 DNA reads TGTGCCAGCTCACCACCGGTGTGGGGGGATGGCTACACCTTC.

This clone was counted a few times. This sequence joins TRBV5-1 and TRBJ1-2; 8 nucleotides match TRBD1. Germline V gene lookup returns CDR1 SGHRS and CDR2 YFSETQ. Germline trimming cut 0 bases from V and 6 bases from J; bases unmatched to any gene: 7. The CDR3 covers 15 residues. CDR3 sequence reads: CASSLDGTGPDGYTF. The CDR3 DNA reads TGCGCCAGCAGCTTGGATGGGACAGGCCCAGATGGCTACACCTTC.

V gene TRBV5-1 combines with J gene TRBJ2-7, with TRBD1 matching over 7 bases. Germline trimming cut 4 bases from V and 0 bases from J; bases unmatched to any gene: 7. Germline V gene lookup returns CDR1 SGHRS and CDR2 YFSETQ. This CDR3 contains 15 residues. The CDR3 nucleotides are TGCGCCAGCAGCGTCGGACAGGATAGCTCCTACGAGCAGTACTTC. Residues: CASSVGQDSSYEQYF.

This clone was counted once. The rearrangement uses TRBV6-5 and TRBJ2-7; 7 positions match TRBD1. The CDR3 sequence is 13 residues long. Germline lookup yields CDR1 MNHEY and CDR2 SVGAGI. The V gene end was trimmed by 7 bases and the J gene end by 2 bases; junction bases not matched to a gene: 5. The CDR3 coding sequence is TGTGCCAGCACTAACAGGGGTACCTACGAGCAGTACTTC. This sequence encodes CASTNRGTYEQYF.

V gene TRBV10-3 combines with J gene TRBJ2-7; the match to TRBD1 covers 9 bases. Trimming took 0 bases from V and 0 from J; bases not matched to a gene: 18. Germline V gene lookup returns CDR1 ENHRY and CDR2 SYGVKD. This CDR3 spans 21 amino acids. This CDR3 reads CAISESQTGTGPRGLSYEQYF. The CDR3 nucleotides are TGTGCCATCAGTGAGTCCCAGACCGGGACAGGGCCTAGGGGTCTCTCCTACGAGCAGTACTTC.

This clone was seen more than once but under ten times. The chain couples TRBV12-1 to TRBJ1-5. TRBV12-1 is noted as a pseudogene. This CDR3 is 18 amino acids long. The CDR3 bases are TGTGCCAGCAGTCACGTCCCGGGGGGGACGGATAGCAATCAGCCCCAGCATTTT. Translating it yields CASSHVPGGTDSNQPQHF.

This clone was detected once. The CDR3 sequence: CASVHRGSITGELFF. Written as DNA, the CDR3 is TGTGCCAGCGTCCACAGGGGGTCAATCACCGGGGAGCTGTTTTTT. The V call is TRBV5-6, the J call TRBJ2-2, with TRBD1 matching 8 bases. The CDR3 extends over 15 amino acids. J was trimmed by 4 bases and V by 7 bases; bases with no gene match: 9. Per germline, CDR1 SGHDT and CDR2 YYEEEE.

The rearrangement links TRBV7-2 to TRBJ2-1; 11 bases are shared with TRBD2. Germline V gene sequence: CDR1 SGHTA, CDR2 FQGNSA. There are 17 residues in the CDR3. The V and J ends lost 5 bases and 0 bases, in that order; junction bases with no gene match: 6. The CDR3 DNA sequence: TGTGCCAGCAGCCTCGGACTAGCGGGTATCTCCTACAATGAGCAGTTCTTC. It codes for CASSLGLAGISYNEQFF.

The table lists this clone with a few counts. The chain's CDR3 is CASKRTGYTEAFF. The CDR3 region has the DNA TGTGCCAGCAAGAGGACGGGGTACACTGAAGCTTTCTTT. J is TRBJ1-1 and V is TRBV5-6; D is undetermined. V was pared by 6 bases and J by 3 bases, with 12 bases between. The CDR3 loop spans 13 amino acids. From germline, CDR1 is SGHDT and CDR2 YYEEEE.

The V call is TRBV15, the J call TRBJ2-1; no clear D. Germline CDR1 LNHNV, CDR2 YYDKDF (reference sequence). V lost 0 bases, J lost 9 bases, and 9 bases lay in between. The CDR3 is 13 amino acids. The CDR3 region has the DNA TGTGCCACCAGCAGAGAACGGCAGGCTGAGCAGTTCTTC. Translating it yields CATSRERQAEQFF.